These 13 T cell receptor beta chains share one sample of origin, sequenced in a study of blood T cell repertoires in COVID-19 (TCRdb year 2020). Libraries were made using the immunoSEQ multiplex PCR assay. Sourced from immuneACCESS, this table was stored by TCRdb with only in-frame sequences that have V and J called. A share of the clones is absent; for the studies checked, an unresolved V gene accounts for under half, and the remainder has no known explanation. Recorded for this sample are 250,000 or so clones; nearly 90% of them occurred a single time. Jointly, the top ten make up 2.1% of the sample. The sample was peripheral blood. These receptors were taken from a woman aged 55-75 years with COVID-19, enrolled during active disease.

This chain joins TRBV18 and TRBJ2-5; D is undetermined. The CDR3 sequence is 14 residues long. The germline CDR1 and CDR2 sequences are KGHSH and LQKENI. V lost 0 bases, J lost 3 bases, and 8 bases lay in between. CDR3 sequence reads: CASSPPLGKETQYF. CDR3 coding DNA: TGTGCCAGCTCACCACCCCTCGGTAAAGAGACCCAGTACTTC.

The chain is built from TRBV19 and TRBJ2-1; 9 nucleotides line up with TRBD2. Germline CDR1 LNHDA, CDR2 SQIVND (reference sequence). The V gene end was trimmed by 5 bases and the J gene end by 3 bases; junction bases not matched to a gene: 14. The CDR3 runs 18 residues. CDR3 residues: CASSFQSGGITYYNEQFF. CDR3 bases: TGTGCCAGTAGTTTTCAAAGCGGGGGGATCACCTACTACAATGAGCAGTTCTTC.

This clone was observed once. This chain links TRBV7-2 with TRBJ2-5, with a weak D call TRBD1 (5 bases). This CDR3 is 14 amino acids long. The germline CDR1 and CDR2 sequences are SGHTA and FQGNSA. V was pared by 5 bases and J by 2 bases, with 12 bases between. CDR3 protein: CASSPGIIQETQYF. The CDR3 DNA reads TGTGCCAGCAGCCCAGGGATCATACAAGAGACCCAGTACTTC.

The rearrangement uses TRBV5-1 and TRBJ2-2, with 10 bases that match TRBD1. Germline-derived CDR1 and CDR2 are SGHRS and YFSETQ. This CDR3 contains 14 residues. The V and J ends lost 3 bases and 4 bases, in that order; junction bases with no gene match: 0. CDR3 in amino acids: CASSWTGGTGELFF. The CDR3 DNA sequence: TGCGCCAGCAGCTGGACAGGGGGCACCGGGGAGCTGTTTTTT.

This chain joins TRBV3-1 (or the pseudogene TRBV3-2) and TRBJ1-6, with D maybe TRBD1 (6 bases). Germline CDR1 and CDR2: LGHDT and YNNKEL (reference sequence). The V gene lost 3 bases and the J gene lost 4 bases, with 13 bases spanning the gap. The length of the CDR3 is 16 residues. CDR3 nucleotides: TGTGCCAGCAGCCAGACCCACAGGGTTTATAATTCACCCCTCCACTTT. Translated: CASSQTHRVYNSPLHF.

The chain employs TRBV5-1 and TRBJ2-1; 8 bases align to TRBD2. CDR1 SGHRS and CDR2 YFSETQ come from the germline V gene. This CDR3 has 14 amino acids. Germline trimming cut 5 bases from V and 9 bases from J; bases unmatched to any gene: 10. The chain's CDR3 is CASSLMRGEGEQFF. For the CDR3, the DNA is TGCGCCAGCAGTCTGATGCGGGGGGAGGGTGAGCAGTTCTTC.

Concerning this clone itself: Different DNA sequences within this sample yield the same CDR3. The chain combines TRBV6-2 or TRBV6-3 with TRBJ1-5; D not certain. Trimming removed 2 bases at V and 4 bases at J, with 9 bases between. CDR1 is MNHEY and CDR2 is SVGEGT in the germline V gene. The CDR3 runs to 14 residues. CDR3 nucleotide sequence: TGTGCCAGCAGTTACGGGCAGTCTAATCAGCCCCAGCATTTT. Residues: CASSYGQSNQPQHF.

The chain joins TRBV7-8 to TRBJ2-1, with D possibly being TRBD1 (5 bases). The V gene lost 4 bases and the J gene lost 8 bases, with 12 bases spanning the gap. Germline loops: CDR1 SGHVS, CDR2 FQNEAQ. The CDR3 totals 13 residues. The DNA for the CDR3 is TGTGCCAGCAGCTCCCTAAGGGGATATGAGCAGTTCTTC. Amino acids: CASSSLRGYEQFF.

This chain joins TRBV19 and TRBJ2-2; 8 bases are shared with TRBD1. Germline V gene data show CDR1 as LNHDA and CDR2 as SQIVND (reference sequence). V lost 7 bases, J lost 7 bases, and 8 bases stayed unmatched. The length of the CDR3 is 14 residues. The CDR3 bases are TGTGCCAGTACTGGACAGGGAAGGGGCGGGGAGCTGTTTTTT. This codes for CASTGQGRGGELFF.

The chain employs TRBV11-3 and TRBJ2-2; maybe TRBD2 (6 bases). The CDR3 runs to 15 residues. Trimming removed 1 base at V and 4 bases at J, with 10 bases between. CDR1 and CDR2 from the germline V gene are SGHNT and YENEEA. The CDR3 sequence is CASSLGPGLTGELFF. CDR3 nucleotide sequence: TGTGCCAGCAGCTTAGGCCCGGGACTCACCGGGGAGCTGTTTTTT. The complete variable domain, with remaining parts taken from reference TRBV11-3 and TRBJ2-2, reads EAGVVQSPRYKIIEKKQPVAFWCNPISGHNTLYWYLQNLGQGPELLIRYENEEAVDDSQLPKDRFSAERLKGVDSTLKIQPAELGDSAVYLCASSLGPGLTGELFFGEGSRLTVL.

The chain recombines TRBV6-5 with TRBJ2-1, with D perhaps matching TRBD1 (6 bases). V lost 6 bases and J lost 2, with 14 bases in between. Germline V lookup: CDR1 MNHEY, CDR2 SVGAGI. This CDR3 is 15 amino acids long. The DNA of the CDR3 is TGTGCCAGCAGAAAGACAGGAGACCCCTACAATGAGCAGTTCTTC. Encoded protein: CASRKTGDPYNEQFF.

The chain couples TRBV6-2 or TRBV6-3 to TRBJ2-5, with 8 bases lining up with TRBD2. CDR3 length equals 11 residues. Germline V CDR1 and CDR2: MNHEY, SVGEGT. V shed 6 bases and J 13 bases; nucleotides not matched to a gene: 7. The CDR3 sequence: CASSPGLGPYF. CDR3 nucleotides: TGTGCCAGCAGCCCGGGACTAGGCCCGTACTTC.

This chain joins TRBV12-1 and TRBJ1-2; TRBD1, the D gene given by the table, was not confirmed from the DNA. TRBV12-1 is designated a pseudogene. The CDR3 loop spans 19 amino acids. CDR3 coding DNA: TGTGCCAGCAGCTTTGAGGGGACAGCTAGGGCCAAGTTCGTCTATGGCTACACCTTC. Its translation: CASSFEGTARAKFVYGYTF.